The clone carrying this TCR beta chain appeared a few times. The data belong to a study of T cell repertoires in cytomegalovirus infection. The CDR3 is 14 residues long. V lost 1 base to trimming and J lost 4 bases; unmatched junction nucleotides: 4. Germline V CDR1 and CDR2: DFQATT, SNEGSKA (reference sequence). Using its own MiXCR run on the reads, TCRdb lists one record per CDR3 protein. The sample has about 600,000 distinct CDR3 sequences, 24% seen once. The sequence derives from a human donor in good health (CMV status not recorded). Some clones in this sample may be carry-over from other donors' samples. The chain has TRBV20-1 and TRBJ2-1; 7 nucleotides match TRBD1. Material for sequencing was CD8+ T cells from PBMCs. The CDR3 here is CSARVRTGYNEQFF. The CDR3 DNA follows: TGCAGTGCTAGAGTTAGGACAGGATACAATGAGCAGTTCTTC.